What follows are 11 T cell receptor beta chains derived from one specimen sequenced in a study of cytomegalovirus exposure and HLA in healthy donors. The PCR used 60 Vbeta and 13 Jbeta primers. Produced via immunoSEQ multiplex PCR; TCRdb's table is partial and in-frame only. Here the sample spans around 65,000 clones, 62% being singletons. The sample consisted of PBMCs. The receptors were sampled from a man aged 25 to 40 in good health and CMV-seronegative.

This clone was observed a single time. V gene TRBV9 combines with J gene TRBJ2-5; D perhaps matches TRBD2 (5 bases). The V gene's germline CDR1 is SGDLS and CDR2 YYNGEE. Trimming removed 0 bases from V and 2 bases from J, with 20 bases in between. The CDR3 covers 18 residues. In DNA, the CDR3 is TGTGCCAGCAGCGTAGCTGCTGGTGCGGGCAGCGGACAAGAGACCCAGTACTTC. Translation gives CASSVAAGAGSGQETQYF.

J is TRBJ1-5 and V is TRBV4-1, with D possibly TRBD1 on 6 matching bases. This CDR3 contains 14 residues. Per germline, CDR1 MGHRA and CDR2 YSYEKL. V lost 4 bases and J lost 5, with 12 bases in between. CDR3 sequence (DNA): TGCGCCAGCAGCCTCCGGGACAATTATCAGCCCCAGCATTTT. Its protein product is CASSLRDNYQPQHF.

This clone appeared once. This chain's CDR3 is CASSHDDRGREQYF. The DNA of the CDR3 is TGCGCCAGCAGCCACGATGACAGGGGACGCGAGCAGTACTTC. This chain connects TRBV4-1 to TRBJ2-7; 8 nucleotides agree with TRBD1. Germline-derived CDR1 and CDR2 are MGHRA and YSYEKL. J lost 6 bases, V lost 3 bases, and 7 bases had no gene match. CDR3 size: 14 residues.

V gene TRBV5-1 combines with J gene TRBJ2-7; D not resolved. This CDR3 spans 14 amino acids. Trimming stripped 4 bases from V and 2 bases from J, with 13 bases between. Germline V lookup: CDR1 SGHRS, CDR2 YFSETQ. CDR3 loop: CASSPSTPTYEQYF. Written as DNA, the CDR3 is TGCGCCAGCAGCCCCTCGACACCTACCTACGAGCAGTACTTC.

The V gene is TRBV5-4, the J gene TRBJ2-6; D remains unclear. Between the trimmed V and J ends, which lost 1 base and 0 bases, there was a span of 14 bases. The CDR3 consists of 18 residues. Germline V gene data show CDR1 as SGHNT and CDR2 as YYREEE (reference sequence). This CDR3 is CASSLPSEPFSGANVLTF. DNA for the CDR3: TGTGCCAGCAGCTTGCCATCTGAGCCCTTCTCTGGGGCCAACGTCCTGACTTTC.

This clone was detected a few times. The CDR3 DNA sequence: TGTGCCAGCAGTGGGACTAGCGGGGGAGAGACCCAGTACTTC. This encodes CASSGTSGGETQYF. The chain couples TRBV6-5 to TRBJ2-5; 14 bases align to TRBD2. The germline gives CDR1 MNHEY, CDR2 SVGAGI. V shed 5 bases and J 4 bases; nucleotides not matched to a gene: 0. This CDR3 is built from 14 residues.

J is TRBJ1-5 and V is TRBV6-6; D not resolved. Trimming took off 4 bases at V and 9 bases at J, with 19 bases between the two ends. CDR3 length: 15 residues. Germline CDR1 reads MNHNY; CDR2 reads SVGAGI (reference sequence). CDR3 in amino acids: CASSSRTTGVRPQHF. The CDR3 DNA reads as TGTGCCAGCAGTTCCCGGACCACCGGGGTACGGCCCCAGCATTTT.

CDR3 protein: CASSERTGVSTGELFF. The CDR3 DNA reads as TGTGCCAGCAGTGAGCGGACAGGGGTTAGCACCGGGGAGCTGTTTTTT. The chain is built from TRBV6-1 and TRBJ2-2, with TRBD1 matching over 9 bases. The germline V gene has CDR1 MNHNS and CDR2 SASEGT. This CDR3 region has 16 residues. V lost 3 bases, J lost 4 bases, and 6 bases stayed unmatched.

This clone was recorded once. The chain uses TRBV30 and TRBJ2-1, with 11 positions matching TRBD2. The V gene end was trimmed by 2 bases and the J gene end by 0 bases; junction bases not matched to a gene: 9. Germline values: CDR1 GTSNPN, CDR2 SVGIG (reference sequence). The CDR3 length is 18 residues. CDR3 bases: TGTGCCTGGAGTATTGTAGCGGGGGGGCGAGGCTCCTACAATGAGCAGTTCTTC. This gives the protein CAWSIVAGGRGSYNEQFF.

The rearrangement uses TRBV4-1 and TRBJ1-3; D not resolved. This CDR3 is built from 14 residues. V lost 4 bases to trimming and J lost 1 base, with 8 bases between them. Germline V lookup: CDR1 MGHRA, CDR2 YSYEKL. The CDR3 sequence is CASSRGGSGNTIYF. CDR3 bases: TGCGCCAGCAGCCGGGGAGGTTCTGGAAACACCATATATTTT.

The chain is built from TRBV29-1 and TRBJ2-1; TRBD2 agrees at 9 bases. Germline V gene data show CDR1 as SQVTM and CDR2 as ANQGSEA. This CDR3 spans 18 amino acids. The V and J ends lost 5 bases and 2 bases, in that order; junction bases with no gene match: 16. The DNA of the CDR3 is TGCAGCGTTCCCAGTTCTATGGCGGGGGGGCGGGCCTACAATGAGCAGTTCTTC. Amino acid sequence: CSVPSSMAGGRAYNEQFF.